Below are 24 T cell receptor beta chains sequenced from a single sample in a study of cytomegalovirus exposure and HLA in healthy donors. The study ran its PCR with 60 Vbeta and 13 Jbeta primers. TCRdb's copy holds only in-frame clones and misses some; the assay was immunoSEQ multiplex PCR. This sample yields about 94,000 clones, of which around two thirds are seen a single time; under 5% belongs to the top ten. What was sequenced was PBMCs. Receptors originate from a man aged 25 to 40 in good health and CMV-seronegative.

V usage is TRBV5-6 and J usage is TRBJ2-3, with 7 positions matching TRBD2. The CDR3 has 15 residues. Germline V CDR1 and CDR2: SGHDT, YYEEEE. With 4 bases clipped from V and 3 bases from J, the junction kept 8 bases outside the gene matches. This CDR3 reads CASSREVRRTDTQYF. As DNA, the CDR3 is TGTGCCAGCAGCCGGGAGGTCAGGAGAACAGATACGCAGTATTTT.

The rearrangement joins TRBV7-3 to TRBJ2-2; 11 bases agree with TRBD2. The V gene's germline CDR1 is SGHTA and CDR2 FQGTGA. The CDR3 length is 16 residues. Losses at the gene ends were 5 bases for V and 4 bases for J; bases not matched to a gene: 6. CDR3 nucleotides: TGTGCCAGCAGCCAAACCGGGACTAGCGGCACCGGGGAGCTGTTTTTT. Translation gives CASSQTGTSGTGELFF. The whole variable domain, remainder taken from reference TRBV7-3 and TRBJ2-2, is GAGVSQTPSNKVTEKGKYVELRCDPISGHTALYWYRQSLGQGPEFLIYFQGTGAADDSGLPNDRFFAVRPEGSVSTLKIQRTERGDSAVYLCASSQTGTSGTGELFFGEGSRLTVL.

The chain is built from TRBV5-4 and TRBJ2-7; the D gene is possibly TRBD1 (6 bases). The CDR3 loop spans 13 amino acids. The germline CDR1 and CDR2 sequences are SGHNT and YYREEE (reference sequence). V gave up 4 bases and J gave up 7 bases, with 15 bases separating them. The CDR3 bases are TGTGCCAGCAGCCCTACAGGGTTTGGGGAGCAGTACTTC. This gives the protein CASSPTGFGEQYF.

The DNA for the CDR3 is TGTGCCAGCAGCGTATCGGGACTGGGGGGTGAGACCCAGTACTTC. Protein sequence: CASSVSGLGGETQYF. This chain uses TRBV9 with TRBJ2-5; D possibly corresponds to TRBD2 (6 bases). CDR3 length: 15 amino acids. The germline V gene encodes CDR1 SGDLS and CDR2 YYNGEE. Deletions cut 1 base from V and 5 bases from J, with 15 bases between.

The chain joins TRBV4-1 to TRBJ1-5; TRBD1 agrees at 7 bases. CDR1 and CDR2 from the germline V gene are MGHRA and YSYEKL. The CDR3 consists of 14 residues. The ends lost 2 bases at V and 8 bases at J; junction bases unmatched: 6. The chain's CDR3 is CASSQTGAQEPQHF. CDR3 DNA: TGCGCCAGCAGCCAAACAGGGGCGCAGGAGCCCCAGCATTTT.

This chain connects TRBV9 to TRBJ2-1; possibly TRBD1 for D (6 bases). V was shortened by 1 base and J by 4 bases, with 18 bases between the two germline ends. The CDR3 contains 17 residues. Germline lookup yields CDR1 SGDLS and CDR2 YYNGEE. The DNA of the CDR3 is TGTGCCAGCAGCGTATGGGAAACAGGGACGGTATACAATGAGCAGTTCTTC. Amino acid sequence: CASSVWETGTVYNEQFF.

This chain links TRBV6-4 with TRBJ2-3; 10 bases map to TRBD2. The V segment lost 5 bases and the J segment 5 bases; nucleotides outside the gene matches: 10. CDR3 length equals 16 residues. Germline V gene lookup returns CDR1 MRHNA and CDR2 SNTAGT. The CDR3 nucleotides read TGTGCCAGCAGTCCCATCGGGTCTAGCGGGAGAGATACGCAGTATTTT. Translating it yields CASSPIGSSGRDTQYF.

The chain couples TRBV9 to TRBJ2-1, with 10 nucleotides matching TRBD2. The CDR3 is 16 residues long. Germline lookup yields CDR1 SGDLS and CDR2 YYNGEE. V dropped 0 bases and J dropped 9; count of bases not matched to a gene: 9. CDR3 loop: CASSVGRLAGVAEQFF. The CDR3 region has the DNA TGTGCCAGCAGCGTAGGGAGGCTAGCGGGAGTTGCTGAGCAGTTCTTC.

The chain uses TRBV7-9 and TRBJ2-5; weak D call: TRBD2 (7 bases). CDR3 length equals 15 residues. Between the trimmed V and J ends, which lost 2 bases and 4 bases, there was a span of 14 bases. The V gene's germline CDR1 is SEHNR and CDR2 FQNEAQ (reference sequence). Here the CDR3 DNA reads TGTGCCAGCAGCTTAAGGGGGAGGGGGTCAGAGACCCAGTACTTC. Translated: CASSLRGRGSETQYF.

This clone was seen a single time. The chain is built from TRBV11-2 and TRBJ2-6, with D hard to call. This CDR3 contains 18 residues. V lost 2 bases and J lost 0, with 14 bases in between. Germline V gene data show CDR1 as SGHAT and CDR2 as FQNNGV. The CDR3 DNA reads TGTGCCAGCAGCTTAAAGTTCTCACTTCTCTCTGGGGCCAACGTCCTGACTTTC. Translated, it gives CASSLKFSLLSGANVLTF.

V and J are TRBV7-6 and TRBJ1-1; D not resolved. The CDR3 sequence is 14 residues long. V was cut by 5 bases and J by 3 bases, with 13 bases left in between. Germline V gene lookup returns CDR1 SGHVS and CDR2 FNYEAQ. CDR3 region: CASSPGRGDTEAFF. In nucleotides, the CDR3 is TGTGCCAGCAGCCCCGGCCGGGGAGACACTGAAGCTTTCTTT.

The V gene is TRBV7-3, the J gene TRBJ2-5, with D tentatively TRBD2 (6 bases). CDR3 length equals 13 residues. V gave up 2 bases and J gave up 8 bases, with 12 bases separating them. Looked up from germline, CDR1 is SGHTA and CDR2 is FQGTGA. CDR3 amino acids: CASSLRGSDTQYF. CDR3 nucleotides: TGTGCCAGCAGCTTACGGGGGTCGGATACCCAGTACTTC.

The genes are TRBV4-3 and TRBJ1-6; TRBD1 might be the D (5 bases). The CDR3 contains 16 residues. Trimming took off 1 base at V and 8 bases at J, with 15 bases between the two ends. In germline, CDR1 is LGHNA, CDR2 YSLEER. CDR3 DNA: TGCGCCAGCAGCCAAGCAGCTGCGGGACGGGATTCACCCCTCCACTTT. Its protein product is CASSQAAAGRDSPLHF.

DNA for the CDR3: TGCAGCGTTGGGGTGGCAGGGGTTGGGACCGGGGAGCTGTTTTTT. Protein product: CSVGVAGVGTGELFF. The J gene is TRBJ2-2, the V gene TRBV29-1, with a weak D call TRBD1 (6 bases). V was clipped by 4 bases and J by 5 bases, with 17 bases between them. The CDR3 has 15 amino acids. Germline V gene lookup returns CDR1 SQVTM and CDR2 ANQGSEA.

The rearrangement joins TRBV5-4 to TRBJ1-1; 9 bases fit TRBD1. The CDR3 is 17 amino acids. Germline assignment: CDR1 SGHNT and CDR2 YYREEE (reference sequence). V was clipped by 4 bases and J by 7 bases; unmatched bases: 17. This chain's CDR3 is CASSLPTGGGRSVEAFF. In DNA, the CDR3 is TGTGCCAGCAGCCTACCGACAGGGGGGGGGAGGTCGGTTGAAGCTTTCTTT.

The V call is TRBV10-2, the J call TRBJ1-1; D uncertain. The V end was cut by 0 bases, the J end by 0 bases, with 8 bases between. The CDR3 runs 15 residues. From germline, CDR1 is WSHSY and CDR2 SAAADI. CDR3 amino acids: CASSESRQLNTEAFF. The CDR3 nucleotides read TGCGCCAGCAGTGAGTCGAGGCAGTTGAACACTGAAGCTTTCTTT.

This chain links TRBV7-9 with TRBJ2-7; perhaps TRBD2 as D (7 bases). The germline V gene has CDR1 SEHNR and CDR2 FQNEAQ (reference sequence). This CDR3 is 14 amino acids long. With 0 bases removed from V and 7 bases from J, the gap between germline ends came to 13 bases. The DNA of the CDR3 is TGTGCCAGCAGCTTAGCGGGGGGGCAGGGAGAGCAGTACTTC. Its protein product is CASSLAGGQGEQYF.

CDR3: CASSTGQEYGYTF. DNA for the CDR3: TGTGCCAGCAGCACCGGACAGGAATATGGCTACACCTTC. The V gene is TRBV2, the J gene TRBJ1-2; TRBD1 matches 7 bases. The CDR3 totals 13 residues. Germline CDR1 SNHLY, CDR2 FYNNEI. After removal of 6 bases from V and 5 bases from J, the junction contained 6 bases not matched to a gene.

The CDR3 nucleotides read TGCGCCAGCCTTTCGGGGGGTTTTTACAATGAGCAGTTCTTC. It yields the protein CASLSGGFYNEQFF. The chain combines TRBV10-2 with TRBJ2-1; 7 nucleotides align to TRBD2. J was trimmed by 4 bases and V by 8 bases; bases with no gene match: 8. CDR3 size: 14 residues. CDR1 and CDR2 (germline): WSHSY, SAAADI.

The chain uses TRBV30 and TRBJ1-2; 8 bases map to TRBD1. The V gene's germline CDR1 is GTSNPN and CDR2 SVGIG (reference sequence). This CDR3 has 16 residues. V was pared by 5 bases and J by 3 bases, with 14 bases of the junction left unmatched. For the CDR3, the DNA is TGTGCCTGGCGCGGACAGGGAGGCTATATTCACTATGGCTACACCTTC. This codes for CAWRGQGGYIHYGYTF.

The CDR3 sequence is CASKTSGRVGQYF. The DNA of the CDR3 is TGTGCCAGCAAGACTAGCGGGAGGGTCGGGCAGTACTTC. The chain combines TRBV27 with TRBJ2-7; TRBD2 aligns across 14 bases. Germline CDR1 MNHEY, CDR2 SMNVEV (reference sequence). CDR3 length: 13 amino acids. V trimming: 7 bases; J trimming: 9 bases; junction bases outside the gene matches: 5.

This chain uses TRBV9 with TRBJ2-1; possibly TRBD2 for D (6 bases). The CDR3 runs 15 residues. V gave up 5 bases and J gave up 2 bases, with 14 bases separating them. Germline CDR1 SGDLS, CDR2 YYNGEE. CDR3: CASSTSGDPYNEQFF. In DNA form, the CDR3 reads TGTGCCAGCAGTACCTCGGGGGATCCCTACAATGAGCAGTTCTTC.

The rearrangement uses TRBV5-1 and TRBJ1-5; D is perhaps TRBD1 (6 bases). The CDR3 sequence is 14 residues long. Looked up from germline, CDR1 is SGHRS and CDR2 is YFSETQ. The V gene lost 1 base and the J gene lost 9 bases, with 14 bases spanning the gap. CDR3 in amino acids: CASSLMGAQGPQHF. The CDR3 region has the DNA TGCGCCAGCAGCTTGATGGGGGCCCAAGGGCCCCAGCATTTT.

This sequence joins TRBV7-6 and TRBJ2-7; 10 bases agree with TRBD1. V lost 0 bases and J lost 6; bases outside the gene matches: 2. CDR3 length: 14 residues. CDR1 is SGHVS and CDR2 is FNYEAQ in the germline V gene. The CDR3 bases are TGTGCCAGCAGCTTAGCGGGGACAGGGGTCGAGCAGTACTTC. Protein product: CASSLAGTGVEQYF.